This entry features one T cell receptor (beta chain) sequence. This specimen belongs to a study of blood T cells in healthy people across ages. Primers used in a second PCR of about 6 to 12 cycles were a sample-barcoded 5' primer and a J-beta primer mix. TCRdb ran MiXCR on the 5' RACE reads and lists one entry per CDR3 protein. Seen here are about 1,600,000 distinct CDR3 sequences, around 42% observed once, and the top ten hold approximately 7.9%. Germline-derived CDR1 and CDR2 are LGHNA and YNFKEQ. V lost 0 bases and J 6 bases, leaving 12 bases between the germline ends. This CDR3 comprises 15 residues.

Sequencing used blood. The sequence came from a woman aged 18-35 years in good health. The chain carries TRBV4-2 and TRBJ2-1, with D perhaps matching TRBD2 (5 bases). CDR3 amino acids: CASSQDLGLTNEQFF. The CDR3 DNA follows: TGTGCCAGCAGCCAAGATCTCGGACTGACCAATGAGCAGTTCTTC.